One T cell receptor (beta chain) is described in this entry. Its specificity is not known. The CDR3 loop spans 13 amino acids. Germline CDR1 and CDR2: LGHDT and YNNKEL (reference sequence). V gave up 1 base and J gave up 11 bases, with 12 bases separating them. This record comes from a study of T cell responses to AZD1222 COVID-19 vaccine. At the level of the study: Pooled in the analysis were second doses at about 4 or about 12 weeks. Study results and caveats: Possibly, clonal diversity was underestimated; donors were largely white British and included more females. Close to half of all spike-specific TCRs reportedly target regions of the variants that are unmutated. In all cases, repertoires were sampled only after the peak T cell response.

Repertoires were generated with immunoSEQ multiplex PCR, while TCRdb's copy carries only in-frame clones and drops some. This sample carries over 100,000 clones, 90% of them seen once, and the ten largest clones take less than 8.5%. V and J are TRBV3-1 (or the pseudogene TRBV3-2) and TRBJ1-5, with unresolved D. The material sequenced was peripheral blood, taken on day 0 of AZD1222 vaccination. The source is an adult in good health. CDR3 sequence reads: CASSQVPFESQHF. CDR3 nucleotide sequence: TGTGCCAGCAGCCAAGTCCCTTTCGAGTCCCAGCATTTT.